This is a list of T cell receptor beta chains from one sample in a study of T cell changes during pregnancy in multiple sclerosis. The protocol was immunoSEQ multiplex PCR, while the TCRdb copy is restricted to in-frame clones and leaves out a portion. The sample has some 46,000 clones, 80% to 95% seen once. The material was peripheral blood, obtained in the third trimester of pregnancy. The receptor set was obtained from a female donor with multiple sclerosis, enrolled in a pregnancy study. Both conserved end residues are part of each CDR3. Each record gives: J gene, clone size, V gene, CDR3 protein. Where a row states a size, it is once, few, many or the class of an expanded clone; other rows omit it.

>TRBJ2-1|once|TRBV19
CASSIGGGGGYNEQFF
>TRBJ2-1|NA|TRBV7-9
CASSHLAGDNEQFF
>TRBJ2-7|NA|TRBV7-2
CASSLDWAGYEQYF
>TRBJ2-7|NA|TRBV15
CATSSGNPYEQYF
>TRBJ2-1|NA|TRBV5-1
CASSSGLPFGEQFF
>TRBJ1-3|NA|TRBV19
CASSGLFSGNTIYF
>TRBJ2-2|medium-sized|TRBV7-9
CASSFPAGAPNTGELFF
>TRBJ1-5|NA|TRBV28
CASSSGTAKPQHF
>TRBJ2-7|NA|TRBV7-9
CASSPTLSGSTPYEQYF
>TRBJ2-7|NA|TRBV19
CASSGLGGSGTPYEQYF
>TRBJ2-1|once|TRBV7-2
CASSPSWDEQFF
>TRBJ1-4|NA|TRBV29-1
CSVLDRGEKLFF
>TRBJ2-3|NA|TRBV27
CASTPLTGHTQYF
>TRBJ2-1|NA|TRBV10-3
CAIRPTSGNRNEQFF
>TRBJ2-7|NA|TRBV6-5
CASSHRGSYEQYF
>TRBJ1-1|NA|TRBV27
CASSLWSGGMNTEAFF
>TRBJ2-1|NA|TRBV7-9
CASSLVASGRAFNEQFF
>TRBJ2-7|NA|TRBV19
CASSKRGSSYEQYF
>TRBJ2-1|NA|TRBV29-1
CSVCLAGHNEQFF
>TRBJ1-1|once|TRBV6-5
CASRNGRNTEAFF
>TRBJ1-4|NA|TRBV27
CAGQDYSLNEKLFF
>TRBJ2-7|NA|TRBV13
CASSLVDTSDHEQYF
>TRBJ2-3|NA|TRBV5-1
CASSLPAGTSTDTQYF
>TRBJ2-1|NA|TRBV5-4
CASSQLTSGLDNEQFF
>TRBJ1-2|NA|TRBV27
CASGNRGSYYGYTF
>TRBJ2-3|NA|TRBV4-3
CASSQDSAPSTDTQYF
>TRBJ2-3|NA|TRBV11-1
CASSLGAGPDTQYF
>TRBJ1-2|NA|TRBV28
CASRRQGRIWLSGGYTF
>TRBJ2-7|NA|TRBV5-6
CASSFQGLKEQYF
>TRBJ2-1|NA|TRBV5-1
CASSLNPPGESYNEQFF
>TRBJ2-1|NA|TRBV27
CASSLSYPNEQFF
>TRBJ2-2|NA|TRBV7-7
CASSRTSGDTGELFF
>TRBJ2-7|once|TRBV4-3
CASSASDRVFDEQYF
>TRBJ2-1|NA|TRBV30
CAWSAQTYNEQFF
>TRBJ1-2|NA|TRBV6-6
CASSYSTRGENGYTF
>TRBJ1-1|NA|TRBV5-8
CASSFNQGSEAFF
>TRBJ2-7|NA|TRBV2
CASSDGTHPRDNYEQYF
>TRBJ2-1|NA|TRBV7-2
CASSGGGSGDNEQFF
>TRBJ2-4|NA|TRBV10-2
CASSEGGLAKNIQYF
>TRBJ1-5|once|TRBV18
CASTVKINQPQHF
>TRBJ2-5|NA|TRBV28
CASSLLGQQETQYF
>TRBJ1-1|NA|TRBV6-1
CASSDRGNGDEAFF
>TRBJ2-7|NA|TRBV11-2
CASSLRGLSYEQYF
>TRBJ2-2|NA|TRBV4-1
CASSQAPGQDTGELFF
>TRBJ2-5|NA|TRBV4-3
CASSQDRGRRETQYF
>TRBJ2-1|NA|TRBV4-1
CASRAGSYNEQFF
>TRBJ1-1|NA|TRBV9
CASSATGGEAFF
>TRBJ2-6|NA|TRBV5-4
CASSFNQGARGANVLTF
>TRBJ2-7|NA|TRBV27
CASSIGQGHSEQYF
>TRBJ2-1|NA|TRBV5-6
CASSLAYTTGIARNEQFF
>TRBJ1-3|NA|TRBV15
CATSRRGQRPGNTIYF
>TRBJ1-2|NA|TRBV30
CAWSTAPGKTNYGYTF
>TRBJ2-5|NA|TRBV7-2
CASSLSGPETQYF
>TRBJ2-5|once|TRBV28
CASSLWGAVQETQYF
>TRBJ2-5|NA|TRBV18
CASSPTGLVTETQYF
>TRBJ2-7|NA|TRBV5-4
CASSQPGTGGYEQYF
>TRBJ2-2|NA|TRBV7-2
CASSPVGFTGELFF
>TRBJ2-5|NA|TRBV29-1
CSVRLAEGTQYF
>TRBJ1-1|once|TRBV7-9
CASSPTANTEAFF